This is a list of T cell receptor beta chains from one sample in a study of brain metastases from non-small cell lung cancer. Data came from immunoSEQ multiplex PCR; TCRdb stores just in-frame clones and leaves some out. The sample gives thousands of clones, roughly 85% of which show up once; 5% to 7% is in the top ten. The material sequenced was primary lung tumor tissue. These TCRs come from a donor at least 40 years old with non-small cell lung cancer. CDR3s leave out the opening cysteine and the closing phenylalanine or tryptophan.

>TRBV28|TRBJ2-7
ASSRARARNEQY
>TRBV6-1|TRBJ2-2
ASVSGPNTGKLF
>TRBV5-4|TRBJ2-6
ASSARAGANVLT
>TRBV29-1|TRBJ1-2
SVEEQDQNYGYT
>TRBV13|TRBJ1-5
ASSLRGALSNQPQH
>TRBV6-4|TRBJ2-3
ASSDRESDTQY
>TRBV7-9|TRBJ2-5
ASSSQGTSQETQY
>TRBV6-2/TRBV6-3|TRBJ1-1
ASSSGPPKDEAF
>TRBV9|TRBJ2-3
ASSSSGRGTDTQY
>TRBV11-2|TRBJ2-2
ASSLGQGFDTGELF
>TRBV11-1|TRBJ2-2
ASSSGGRERGELF
>TRBV7-9|TRBJ2-1
ASSSSRLAEQF
>TRBV30|TRBJ1-3
AWRQVGTNTIY
>TRBV28|TRBJ1-1
ASSGQGLEEAF
>TRBV5-4|TRBJ2-4
ASSLDAGENIQY
>TRBV19|TRBJ1-2
ASTPGPFDYGYT
>TRBV10-3|TRBJ2-7
AIGLAGDEQY
>TRBV21-1|TRBJ2-3
ATPGLAASGGTDTQY
>TRBV5-4|TRBJ1-2
ASSSPTNYGYT
>TRBV6-2/TRBV6-3|TRBJ2-5
ASSYPRETQY
>TRBV6-5|TRBJ1-4
ASRAGGGNQKLF
>TRBV6-5|TRBJ2-5
ASSPAGAGEETQY
>TRBV2|TRBJ1-2
ASGETGVLYGYT
>TRBV6-2/TRBV6-3|TRBJ1-1
ASSYRVLNTEAF
>TRBV28|TRBJ2-3
ASNDGGGPGTDTQY
>TRBV5-4|TRBJ1-1
ASSFTAATEAF
>TRBV5-1|TRBJ2-1
ASSTWGFPATYNEQF
>TRBV19|TRBJ1-5
ASSTGMRSNQPQH
>TRBV5-1|TRBJ2-3
ASSLKGGATDTQY
>TRBV30|TRBJ2-7
AWSVYVLPYEQY
>TRBV6-5|TRBJ1-2
ASSQTVFGGYT
>TRBV14|TRBJ1-2
ASSQDLDYGYT
>TRBV27|TRBJ1-5
ASSLGQVDQPQH
>TRBV28|TRBJ2-4
ASSQPGTHTGHIQY
>TRBV11-3|TRBJ2-2
ASSSSGRGTGELF
>TRBV5-5|TRBJ2-7
ASSLEVGSAYEQY
>TRBV5-5|TRBJ1-2
ASSSTGVDSYT
>TRBV6-2/TRBV6-3|TRBJ1-5
ASSYPDRARQPQH
>TRBV7-9|TRBJ1-6
ASSLSSANSPLH
>TRBV27|TRBJ2-3
ASRDLGDTQY
>TRBV9|TRBJ2-2
ASSASGTDTGELF
>TRBV29-1|TRBJ2-1
SVDPSGLYNEQF
>TRBV27|TRBJ2-7
ASSLTWEGPHEQY
>TRBV19|TRBJ2-7
ASSMNLLSFYEQY
>TRBV19|TRBJ1-3
ASSRSRQGIYTIY
>TRBV14|TRBJ2-7
ASSLRPGTTY
>TRBV19|TRBJ2-2
ASSYRHGQGHTGELF
>TRBV2|TRBJ1-4
ASSEAGTENEKLF